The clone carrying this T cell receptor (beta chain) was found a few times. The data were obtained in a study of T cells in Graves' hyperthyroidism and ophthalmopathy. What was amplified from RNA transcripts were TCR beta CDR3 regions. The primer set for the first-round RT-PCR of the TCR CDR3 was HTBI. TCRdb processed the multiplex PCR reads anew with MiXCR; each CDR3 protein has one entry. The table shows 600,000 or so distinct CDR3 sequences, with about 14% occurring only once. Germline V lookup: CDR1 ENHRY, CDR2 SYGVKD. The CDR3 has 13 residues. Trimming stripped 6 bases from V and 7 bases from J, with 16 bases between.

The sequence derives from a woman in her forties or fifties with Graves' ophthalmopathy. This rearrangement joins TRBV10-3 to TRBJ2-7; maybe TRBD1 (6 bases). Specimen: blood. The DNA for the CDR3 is TGTGCCATCAGCCGACCTCAGGGGAAAGAGCAGTACTTC. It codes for CAISRPQGKEQYF.